This T cell receptor beta chain comes out of a study of shared clonotypes between healthy human individuals. Samples underwent the assay at deep level. Here immunoSEQ multiplex PCR was the method, and the copy in TCRdb shows in-frame clones only, minus some. The sample lists approximately 2.1 million clones; approximately 95% were seen once. With V trimmed by 9 bases and J by 6 bases, 6 bases remained unmatched. CDR1 and CDR2 (germline): LNHDA, SQIVND (reference sequence). The CDR3 has 13 residues. The sequence derives from a man aged 18 to 29 in good health. Some clones in this sample may be carry-over from other donors' samples. The sample taken for sequencing was naive CD4+ T cells from PBMCs. Documented subset: CD45RA+ positively selected. This chain links TRBV19 with TRBJ2-4; 9 positions agree with TRBD2. CDR3 residues: CASRLAGSNIQYF. The CDR3, as DNA: TGTGCCAGCCGCCTAGCGGGGTCAAACATTCAGTACTTC.